These 21 T cell receptor beta chains share one sample of origin, sequenced in a study of tumor and adjacent non-tumor tissue in lung cancer. The template was RNA from unsorted bulk tissue. TCRbeta libraries were built with three rounds of nested PCR, modified from ARM-PCR. MiXCR, applied by TCRdb to the multiplex PCR reads, yields one record per CDR3 protein. The table includes 220,000 or so distinct CDR3 sequences, about two thirds detected once. Input material: lung tumor tissue. The receptors come from a man between 60 and 70 years old with non-small cell lung cancer.

This clonotype has just one count. The chain carries TRBV20-1 and TRBJ1-1; no clear D. The CDR3 is 12 amino acids. Germline values: CDR1 DFQATT, CDR2 SNEGSKA (reference sequence). The germline V and J ends were trimmed by 4 bases and 1 base, with 7 bases remaining between them. CDR3 sequence: CSAIWWNTEAFF. The CDR3, as DNA: TGCAGTGCTATATGGTGGAACACTGAAGCTTTCTTT.

Concerning this clonotype: This may stem from a read error, because a much larger clone lies one nucleotide away. The chain carries TRBV20-1 and TRBJ2-5, with TRBD1 matching over 8 bases. Trimming removed 7 bases from V and 4 bases from J; junction bases left unmatched: 5. The CDR3 is 12 residues long. From germline, CDR1 is DFQATT and CDR2 SNEGSKA (reference sequence). The CDR3 is CSVTGTGETQYF. The CDR3 DNA sequence: TGCAGTGTGACCGGGACAGGAGAGACCCAGTACTTC.

The gene calls are TRBV20-1 and TRBJ1-4; no clear D gene. The CDR3 is 12 amino acids. CDR1 and CDR2 (germline): DFQATT, SNEGSKA (reference sequence). V lost 4 bases, J lost 5 bases, and 8 bases lay in between. The chain's CDR3 is CSATETNEKLFF. The DNA for the CDR3 is TGCAGTGCTACAGAGACAAATGAAAAACTGTTTTTT.

As regards this clonotype: A read error may account for a junction end that differs from germline. The genes are TRBV29-1 and TRBJ1-3; D gene unclear. The CDR3 length is 12 residues. The V gene's germline CDR1 is SQVTM and CDR2 ANQGSEA. CDR3 sequence (DNA): TGCAGCATTGATGAGTCTGGAAACACCATGTATTTT. Translated: CSIDESGNTMYF.

Regarding this clonotype: The junction and the germline gene differ at one end; a read error may be behind it. The rearrangement uses TRBV20-1 and TRBJ2-7; tentatively, D is TRBD2 (6 bases). The CDR3 spans 13 residues. Germline CDR1 reads DFQATT; CDR2 reads SNEGSKA (reference sequence). The CDR3 nucleotides read TGTACTGCCCTTAGCGGCGGAACCTACGAGCAGTACTTC. This codes for CTALSGGTYEQYF.

A note on this clonotype: Relative to the germline gene, one junction end is altered; a read error may explain this. The chain uses TRBV11-1 and TRBJ2-5; 8 positions agree with TRBD1. CDR1 SGHAT and CDR2 FQDESV come from the germline V gene (reference sequence). There are 17 residues in the CDR3. CDR3 residues: CASSVDRGVDYQETHYF. The CDR3 DNA sequence: TGTGCCAGCAGCGTCGACAGGGGAGTTGACTACCAAGAGACCCACTACTTC.

The chain joins TRBV24-1 to TRBJ2-1; D may match TRBD1 or TRBD2 (6 bases each). The CDR3 has 16 amino acids. The germline CDR1 and CDR2 sequences are KGHDR and SFDVKD. Trimming shortened V by 8 bases and J by 7 bases, and 23 bases separated the two germline ends. This CDR3 is CATTLSRRDTQNEQFF. CDR3 DNA sequence: TGTGCCACCACCCTAAGTAGGCGGGACACCCAAAATGAGCAGTTCTTC.

The V gene is TRBV11-3, the J gene TRBJ1-1, with D perhaps matching TRBD1 (6 bases). Germline V lookup: CDR1 SGHNT, CDR2 YENEEA. The CDR3 length is 15 residues. The ends were cut back, 10 bases at V and 11 bases at J, with 29 bases in the middle. Here the CDR3 DNA reads TGTGCCACAGCCCCGGCAGTCGGGGGCCCCGCGGATGCTTTCTTT. Translating it yields CATAPAVGGPADAFF.

The chain carries TRBV6-2 or TRBV6-3 and TRBJ2-7; 10 nucleotides align to TRBD2. The CDR3 covers 14 residues. V shed 8 bases and J 7 bases; nucleotides not matched to a gene: 11. Germline V gene data show CDR1 as MNHEY and CDR2 as SVGEGT. The CDR3 region has the DNA TGTGCCAGCTGTTTCAGCGGGGGGGCACGAGAGCAGTACTTC. Amino acid sequence: CASCFSGGAREQYF.

With regard to this clonotype: Possible read error: a much larger clone is one base away. This chain uses TRBV29-1 with TRBJ2-7; 8 bases line up with TRBD2. The CDR3 contains 14 residues. CDR1 and CDR2 (germline): SQVTM, ANQGSEA. The V gene end was trimmed by 5 bases and the J gene end by 5 bases; junction bases not matched to a gene: 11. The CDR3 loop is CSVSSLAGSHEQYF. As DNA, the CDR3 is TGCAGCGTTTCCAGCTTAGCGGGAAGCCACGAGCAGTACTTC.

In the case of this clonotype: The conserved closing phenylalanine or tryptophan is absent in this CDR3, likely reflecting a read error. This chain links TRBV7-9 with TRBJ1-5; no clear D. The CDR3 covers 13 residues. V shed 5 bases and J shed 6 bases, with 11 bases lying between them. In germline, CDR1 is SEHNR, CDR2 FQNEAQ (reference sequence). The CDR3 DNA follows: TGTGCCAGCAGCCTTCAGGTGGGTCAGCCCCAGCATTTA. It specifies CASSLQVGQPQHL.

On this clonotype itself: This may be a read error: a much more frequent sequence differs by one nucleotide. This likely comes from a read error, as the CDR3 has no conserved phenylalanine or tryptophan at its end. The chain combines TRBV20-1 with TRBJ2-1; D unresolved. CDR3 length equals 11 residues. CDR1 is DFQATT, CDR2 SNEGSKA, per germline (reference sequence). V was cut by 3 bases and J by 8 bases, with 8 bases left in between. This CDR3 is CSASRTDEQFL. The CDR3 DNA reads as TGCAGTGCTAGCCGGACGGATGAGCAGTTCTTA.

The chain couples TRBV12-3 or TRBV12-4 to TRBJ2-3, with 7 bases aligning to TRBD1. The CDR3 sequence is 16 residues long. The junction had 15 bases not matched to a gene; V was cut back by 6 bases and J by 6 bases. The CDR3: CASSETGQRSFDTQYF. Here the CDR3 DNA reads TGTGCCAGCAGCGAAACGGGACAGCGCTCTTTCGATACGCAGTATTTT.

This rearrangement joins TRBV28 to TRBJ2-2; either TRBD1 or TRBD2 may supply D (6 bases each). The germline V gene encodes CDR1 MDHEN and CDR2 SYDVKM. V gave up 7 bases and J gave up 4 bases, with 13 bases separating them. This CDR3 has 14 residues. The chain's CDR3 is CASKGGPTTGELFF. The CDR3 DNA reads as TGTGCCAGCAAAGGGGGGCCGACCACCGGGGAGCTGTTTTTT.

Notes on this clonotype: A much larger clone lies a single base off, so this may be a read error. The chain carries TRBV5-4 and TRBJ1-2; D is unclear. Germline CDR1 and CDR2: SGHNT and YYREEE (reference sequence). V lost 0 bases, J lost 7 bases, and 13 bases lay in between. This CDR3 region has 14 residues. DNA of the CDR3: TGTGCCAGCAGCTTGGCGTCGGACCTTAGTGGCTACACCTTC. Encoded protein: CASSLASDLSGYTF.

In its sample, this clonotype was seen once. A read error may be the cause here, since a much bigger clone is one base away. The chain joins TRBV30 to TRBJ2-4, with D maybe TRBD2 (7 bases). The CDR3 is 13 amino acids. Trimming pared 4 bases from V and 9 bases from J, leaving 16 bases between. From germline, CDR1 is GTSNPN and CDR2 SVGIG (reference sequence). Written as DNA, the CDR3 is TGTGCCTGGAACGGGCGGGGGCGAAGCATTCAGTACTTC. Amino acids: CAWNGRGRSIQYF. Full variable domain (remainder filled in from reference TRBV30 and TRBJ2-4): SQTIHQWPATLVQPVGSPLSLECTVEGTSNPNLYWYRQAAGRGLQLLFYSVGIGQISSEVPQNLSASRPQDRQFILSSKKLLLSDSGFYLCAWNGRGRSIQYFGAGTRLSVL.

This clonotype occurred a few times. This rearrangement joins TRBV20-1 to TRBJ2-5; 11 nucleotides line up with TRBD2. CDR1 DFQATT and CDR2 SNEGSKA come from the germline V gene (reference sequence). The length of the CDR3 is 15 residues. Trimming cost V 0 bases and J 5 bases; bases outside gene matches: 5. The CDR3 region is CSARDSASGGETQYF. The CDR3 region has the DNA TGCAGTGCTAGAGATTCGGCTAGCGGGGGGGAGACCCAGTACTTC.

As concerns this clonotype: A clone one base away is much larger, so this may be a read error. The rearrangement uses TRBV6-6 and TRBJ1-1, with TRBD1 as a possible D gene (6 bases). Germline CDR1 MNHNY, CDR2 SVGAGI (reference sequence). The CDR3 is made up of 13 amino acids. Here the CDR3 reads CASSNRVNTEAIF. The CDR3 nucleotides read TGTGCCAGCAGTAACAGGGTAAACACTGAAGCTATCTTT.

In its sample, this clonotype was seen a few times. One end of the junction fails to match germline, which may point to a read error. The chain has TRBV29-1 and TRBJ2-3; D is unresolved. This CDR3 comprises 11 residues. Looked up from germline, CDR1 is SQVTM and CDR2 is ANQGSEA. The CDR3 sequence: CSANDLDRQYF. CDR3 nucleotides: TGCAGCGCCAACGACTTGGATAGGCAGTATTTT.

The chain couples TRBV11-3 to TRBJ2-2; no clear D. Germline V gene lookup returns CDR1 SGHNT and CDR2 YENEEA. This CDR3 contains 12 residues. CDR3 nucleotides: TGTGCTACCAGCCTCTGGACCGGGGAGCTGTTTTTT. Amino acids: CATSLWTGELFF.

As regards this clonotype: A read error may explain this, as a much larger clone is one base away. V usage is TRBV20-1 and J usage is TRBJ2-3, with TRBD1 matching over 10 bases. The CDR3 extends over 16 amino acids. Germline V gene lookup returns CDR1 DFQATT and CDR2 SNEGSKA (reference sequence). V shed 5 bases, J shed 5 bases, and the junction held 13 bases outside the gene matches. This CDR3 is CSAPTAGTGVIDTQYF. CDR3 nucleotide sequence: TGCAGTGCTCCAACAGCCGGGACAGGGGTCATAGATACGCAGTATTTT.